The clone carrying this T cell receptor (beta chain) has just a few counts. This specimen belongs to a study of T cells after yellow fever vaccination. TCRdb reanalysed the 5' RACE reads using MiXCR and keeps one entry per CDR3 protein. In the table there are approximately 120,000 distinct CDR3 sequences, about 15% of which are singletons. Deletions cut 0 bases from V and 4 bases from J, with 10 bases between. Germline V gene sequence: CDR1 KGHSH, CDR2 LQKENI. CDR3 length: 16 residues. The source material was CD8+ T cells sorted from PBMCs, sampled 5 days after the yellow fever booster vaccination. This receptor was taken from a young man who received the YFV17D yellow fever vaccine. The chain uses TRBV18 and TRBJ2-6; D perhaps matches TRBD2 (6 bases). The DNA of the CDR3 is TGTGCCAGCTCACCACCGCGGGGTTCCGGGGCCAACGTCCTGACTTTC. Residues: CASSPPRGSGANVLTF.